These 16 T cell receptor beta chains share one sample of origin, sequenced in a study of beta chain features in type 1 diabetes. cDNA synthesis used the whole RNA isolate, giving expressed TCRB sequences. Only in-frame clones appear in the TCRdb table, and some are missing; sequencing was by immunoSEQ multiplex PCR. The repertoire holds about 340,000 clones, with around 8% as singletons. The source material was central memory CD4+ T cells from blood. The receptors were sampled from a woman younger than 35 in good health.

The chain links TRBV19 to TRBJ1-1; D is undetermined. The CDR3 contains 14 residues. Germline CDR1 LNHDA, CDR2 SQIVND (reference sequence). Trimming removed 1 base from V and 0 bases from J, with 6 bases in between. The CDR3 spells CASSIGNVNTEAFF. CDR3 nucleotides: TGTGCCAGTAGTATAGGGAATGTGAACACTGAAGCTTTCTTT.

J is TRBJ2-5 and V is TRBV2; perhaps TRBD2 as D (6 bases). The germline CDR1 and CDR2 sequences are SNHLY and FYNNEI. The germline V and J ends were trimmed by 5 bases and 1 base, with 11 bases remaining between them. This CDR3 is 14 amino acids long. The CDR3 nucleotides are TGTGCCAGCAGTCCGGGACTCACCCAAGAGACCCAGTACTTC. Protein sequence: CASSPGLTQETQYF.

This rearrangement joins TRBV15 to TRBJ2-1, with 9 bases aligning to TRBD2. The CDR3 runs 17 residues. Germline CDR1 reads LNHNV; CDR2 reads YYDKDF (reference sequence). Unmatched junction bases numbered 8, after V lost 0 bases and J lost 5 bases. The chain's CDR3 is CATSRDPAGGPDNEQFF. Written as DNA, the CDR3 is TGTGCCACCAGCAGAGATCCCGCGGGAGGGCCTGACAATGAGCAGTTCTTC.

Details on this clone: With a much larger clone just one base away, this may be a read error. The chain employs TRBV11-2 and TRBJ1-1, with D possibly being TRBD1 (5 bases). V was clipped by 2 bases and J by 3 bases, with 7 bases between them. The CDR3 has 13 residues. Germline V gives CDR1 SGHAT, CDR2 FQNNGV. The CDR3 DNA follows: TGTGCCAGCAGCTTAACCAGGGACACTGAAGCTTTCTTT. Translated, it gives CASSLTRDTEAFF.

The gene calls are TRBV5-6 and TRBJ2-5; 8 bases align to TRBD2. There are 16 residues in the CDR3. J was trimmed by 5 bases and V by 4 bases; bases with no gene match: 13. CDR1 is SGHDT, CDR2 YYEEEE, per germline. As DNA, the CDR3 is TGTGCCAGCAGCCAAGGTCTGACGGGAGGGTATGAGACCCAGTACTTC. This codes for CASSQGLTGGYETQYF. The full variable domain, with the rest looked up from reference TRBV5-6 and TRBJ2-5, is DAGVTQSPTHLIKTRGQQVTLRCSPKSGHDTVSWYQQALGQGPQFIFQYYEEEERQRGNFPDRFSGHQFPNYSSELNVNALLLGDSALYLCASSQGLTGGYETQYFGPGTRLLVL.

The chain is built from TRBV7-3 and TRBJ2-2; D unclear. The CDR3 sequence is 13 residues long. Germline CDR1 is SGHTA and CDR2 is FQGTGA. Trimming removed 5 bases at V and 3 bases at J, with 7 bases between. CDR3 sequence: CASSRPDTGELFF. The CDR3 DNA reads TGTGCCAGCAGCCGACCTGACACCGGGGAGCTGTTTTTT.

This clone was observed a few times. The V and J genes are TRBV14 and TRBJ2-5; D might be TRBD1 (5 bases). The CDR3 is 15 residues long. With 6 bases removed from V and 0 bases from J, the gap between germline ends came to 14 bases. Germline V gene sequence: CDR1 SGHDN, CDR2 FVKESK. The CDR3 nucleotides are TGTGCCAGCAGACCAGGGAAGTGGGACCAAGAGACCCAGTACTTC. Its translation is CASRPGKWDQETQYF.

This clone was found a few times. The gene calls are TRBV19 and TRBJ2-2, with TRBD1 identical over 9 bases. This CDR3 has 15 residues. Germline values: CDR1 LNHDA, CDR2 SQIVND (reference sequence). The junction had 7 bases not matched to a gene; V was cut back by 6 bases and J by 5 bases. The CDR3 region has the DNA TGTGCCAGTAGGGTTTGGGACAGGGAGACCGGGGAGCTGTTTTTT. Encoded protein: CASRVWDRETGELFF.

The chain joins TRBV6-5 to TRBJ2-7; 11 positions match TRBD2. This CDR3 is 15 amino acids long. V dropped 4 bases and J dropped 4; count of bases not matched to a gene: 6. In germline, CDR1 is MNHEY, CDR2 SVGAGI. CDR3 bases: TGTGCCAGCAGTTCCCGGGGGACTAGCGGATACGAGCAGTACTTC. Translated, it gives CASSSRGTSGYEQYF.

This clone was seen at least ten times. The chain joins TRBV10-3 to TRBJ1-3; no clear D gene. Trimming left V 3 bases short and J 3 bases short, with 9 bases between. Germline V gene lookup returns CDR1 ENHRY and CDR2 SYGVKD. The CDR3 loop spans 14 amino acids. The CDR3 region has the DNA TGTGCCATCAGTGACGGGCCCTATGGAAACACCATATATTTT. This gives the protein CAISDGPYGNTIYF.

About this clone: The same CDR3 also results from other DNA sequences found in this sample. The rearrangement uses TRBV18 and TRBJ2-7; weak D call: TRBD2 (6 bases). The CDR3 contains 13 residues. Germline CDR1 and CDR2: KGHSH and LQKENI. The germline V and J ends were trimmed by 2 bases and 6 bases, with 11 bases remaining between them. The CDR3 nucleotides are TGTGCCAGCTCACCAAGTGGGGGAGGCGAGCAGTACTTC. This encodes CASSPSGGGEQYF. Based on the CDR3 plus reference TRBV18 and TRBJ2-7, the full variable domain is NAGVMQNPRHLVRRRGQEARLRCSPMKGHSHVYWYRQLPEEGLKFMVYLQKENIIDESGMPKERFSAEFPKEGPSILRIQQVVRGDSAAYFCASSPSGGGEQYFGPGTRLTVT.

A note on this clone: The same CDR3 can be traced to other DNA sequences in this sample. This rearrangement joins TRBV18 to TRBJ2-2; D is perhaps TRBD1 (5 bases). The V gene's germline CDR1 is KGHSH and CDR2 LQKENI. V was shortened by 3 bases and J by 5 bases, with 7 bases between the two germline ends. The CDR3 totals 13 residues. CDR3 nucleotides: TGTGCCAGCTCACCGACAGATACCGGGGAGCTGTTTTTT. This codes for CASSPTDTGELFF.

This clone was counted at least ten times. The CDR3 DNA reads as TGCGCCAGCAGCTTGTGGGGGGAGAGACAACGGCAGTACTTC. It specifies CASSLWGERQRQYF. V gene TRBV5-1 combines with J gene TRBJ2-7, with D possibly TRBD2 on 6 matching bases. V dropped 1 base and J dropped 9 bases, with 17 bases sitting between them. CDR1 is SGHRS and CDR2 is YFSETQ in the germline V gene. The CDR3 spans 14 residues.

The genes are TRBV6-5 and TRBJ2-3; no firm D call. Trimming stripped 0 bases from V and 1 base from J, with 11 bases between. Germline-derived CDR1 and CDR2 are MNHEY and SVGAGI. There are 16 residues in the CDR3. The CDR3 is CASSYSKFLGTDTQYF. For the CDR3, the DNA is TGTGCCAGCAGTTACTCGAAATTCTTGGGCACAGATACGCAGTATTTT.

The genes are TRBV9 and TRBJ2-5; 7 bases agree with TRBD1. The CDR3 contains 15 residues. Germline values: CDR1 SGDLS, CDR2 YYNGEE. Trimming cost V 0 bases and J 0 bases; bases outside gene matches: 2. This CDR3 reads CASSVAQGYQETQYF. The CDR3 DNA sequence: TGTGCCAGCAGCGTAGCACAGGGGTACCAAGAGACCCAGTACTTC. Full variable domain (remainder filled in from reference TRBV9 and TRBJ2-5): DSGVTQTPKHLITATGQRVTLRCSPRSGDLSVYWYQQSLDQGLQFLIQYYNGEERAKGNILERFSAQQFPDLHSELNLSSLELGDSALYFCASSVAQGYQETQYFGPGTRLLVL.

This clone was seen at least ten times. The same CDR3 arises from other DNA sequences in this sample as well. V gene TRBV29-1 combines with J gene TRBJ2-1, with no clear D. Between the trimmed V and J ends, which lost 5 bases and 5 bases, there was a span of 7 bases. This CDR3 is built from 11 residues. From germline, CDR1 is SQVTM and CDR2 ANQGSEA. DNA for the CDR3: TGCAGCGTTCGGCAGAACAATGAGCAGTTCTTC. Translating it yields CSVRQNNEQFF.